A single T cell receptor (beta chain) is shown here with its context. This record comes from a study of memory CD4+ T cells and cytomegalovirus serostatus. The CDR3 spans 17 residues. Trimming removed 1 base at V and 0 bases at J, with 13 bases between. Germline V lookup: CDR1 MNHNS, CDR2 SASEGT. Repertoires were generated with immunoSEQ multiplex PCR, while TCRdb's copy carries only in-frame clones and drops some. The table has 80,000 to 100,000 clones, 80% seen once; the top ten hold around 3.6%. Single viable CD3+CD4+CD8-CD45RO+ cells were sorted as the memory CD4+ T cells. The TCR sequence derives from an adult in good health and CMV-seropositive. Sequencing was done on a sample of memory CD4+ T cells from blood. The chain employs TRBV6-1 and TRBJ1-5; no firm D call. Here the CDR3 DNA reads TGTGCCAGCAGTGAAGAAGGACCGACCTATAGCAATCAGCCCCAGCATTTT. This gives the protein CASSEEGPTYSNQPQHF.